The sequence of this T cell receptor (beta chain) was determined in a study of blood T cells in healthy people across ages. Next came a second PCR, run for about 7 to 12 cycles, which used a sample-barcoded 5' primer along with a J-beta primer mix. TCRdb fed the 5' RACE reads into MiXCR, producing one record per CDR3 protein. This table has some 370,000 distinct CDR3 sequences, 45% to 60% appearing once. J gave up 7 bases and V 2 bases, and 10 bases lay outside the gene matches. CDR1 is SNHLY and CDR2 is FYNNEI in the germline V gene. The CDR3 is 15 residues long. This receptor was identified in a man aged 55 to 69 in good health. The sample comprised blood. The genes are TRBV2 and TRBJ1-2, with 7 positions matching TRBD1. The CDR3 protein is CASSELGQRLLGYTF. CDR3 DNA sequence: TGTGCCAGCAGTGAATTGGGACAGCGGCTTCTTGGCTACACCTTC.